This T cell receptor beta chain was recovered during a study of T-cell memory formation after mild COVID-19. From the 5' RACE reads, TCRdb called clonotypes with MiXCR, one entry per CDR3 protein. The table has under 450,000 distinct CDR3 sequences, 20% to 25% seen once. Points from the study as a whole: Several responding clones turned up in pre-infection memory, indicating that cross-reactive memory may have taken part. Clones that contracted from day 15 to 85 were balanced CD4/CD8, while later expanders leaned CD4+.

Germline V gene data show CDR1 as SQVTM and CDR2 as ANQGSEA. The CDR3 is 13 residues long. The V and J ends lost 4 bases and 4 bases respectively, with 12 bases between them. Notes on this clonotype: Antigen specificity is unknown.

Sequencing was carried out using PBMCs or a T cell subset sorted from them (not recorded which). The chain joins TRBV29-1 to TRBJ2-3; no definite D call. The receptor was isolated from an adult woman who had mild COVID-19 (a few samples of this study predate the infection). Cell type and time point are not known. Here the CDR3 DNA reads TGCAGCGTTGTCAAAGTCATTTCAGATACGCAGTATTTT. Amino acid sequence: CSVVKVISDTQYF.